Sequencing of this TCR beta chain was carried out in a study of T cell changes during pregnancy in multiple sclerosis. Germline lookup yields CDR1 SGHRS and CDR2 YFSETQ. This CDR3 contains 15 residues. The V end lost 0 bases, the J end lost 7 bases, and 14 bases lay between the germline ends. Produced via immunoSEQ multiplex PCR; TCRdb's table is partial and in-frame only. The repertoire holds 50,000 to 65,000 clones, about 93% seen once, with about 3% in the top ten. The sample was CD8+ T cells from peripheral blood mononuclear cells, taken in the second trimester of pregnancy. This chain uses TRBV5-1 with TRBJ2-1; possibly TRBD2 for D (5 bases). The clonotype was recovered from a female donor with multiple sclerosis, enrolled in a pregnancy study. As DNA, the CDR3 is TGCGCCAGCAGCTTGGGACGGGGAGTAGGAAATGAGCAGTTCTTC. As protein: CASSLGRGVGNEQFF.